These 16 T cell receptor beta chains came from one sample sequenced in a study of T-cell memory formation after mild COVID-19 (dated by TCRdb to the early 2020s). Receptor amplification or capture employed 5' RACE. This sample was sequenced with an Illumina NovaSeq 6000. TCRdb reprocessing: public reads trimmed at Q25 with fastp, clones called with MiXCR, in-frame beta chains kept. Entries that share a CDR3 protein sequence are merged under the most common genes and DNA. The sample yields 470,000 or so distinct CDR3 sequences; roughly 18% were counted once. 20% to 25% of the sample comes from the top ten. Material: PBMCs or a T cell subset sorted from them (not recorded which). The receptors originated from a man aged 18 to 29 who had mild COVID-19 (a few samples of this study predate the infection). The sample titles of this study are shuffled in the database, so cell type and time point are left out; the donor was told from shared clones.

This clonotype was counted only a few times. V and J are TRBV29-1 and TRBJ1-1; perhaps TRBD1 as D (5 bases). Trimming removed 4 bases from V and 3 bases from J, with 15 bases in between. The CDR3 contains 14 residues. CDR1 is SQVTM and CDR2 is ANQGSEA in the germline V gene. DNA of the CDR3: TGCAGCGTTGCCGAAATGGGGCCTTACACTGAAGCTTTCTTT. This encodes CSVAEMGPYTEAFF.

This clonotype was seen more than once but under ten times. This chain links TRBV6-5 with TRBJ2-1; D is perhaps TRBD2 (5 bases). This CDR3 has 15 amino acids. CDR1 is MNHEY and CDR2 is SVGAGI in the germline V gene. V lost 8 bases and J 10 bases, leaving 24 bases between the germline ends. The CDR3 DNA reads TGTGCCAGCTCCCCTCGGCTAGCCTTTCTACGGGAGCAGTTCTTC. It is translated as CASSPRLAFLREQFF.

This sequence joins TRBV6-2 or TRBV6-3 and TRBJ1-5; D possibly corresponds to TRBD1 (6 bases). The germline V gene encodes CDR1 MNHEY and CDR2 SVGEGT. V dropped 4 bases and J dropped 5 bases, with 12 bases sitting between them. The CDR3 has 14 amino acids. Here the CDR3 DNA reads TGTGCCAGCAGTTCGTGGACAGTCGATCAGCCCCAGCATTTT. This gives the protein CASSSWTVDQPQHF.

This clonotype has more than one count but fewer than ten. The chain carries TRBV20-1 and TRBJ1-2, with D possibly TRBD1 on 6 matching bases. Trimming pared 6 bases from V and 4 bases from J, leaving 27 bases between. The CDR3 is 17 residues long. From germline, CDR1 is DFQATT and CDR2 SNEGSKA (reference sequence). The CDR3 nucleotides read TGCAGTGCGCCCGGGGAGACCGAGGGGCTAGGGGGCTATGGCTACACCTTC. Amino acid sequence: CSAPGETEGLGGYGYTF.

The CDR3 DNA sequence: TGCAGCGGGCACAAGGGCCCCAATCAGCCCCAGCATTTT. Its translation is CSGHKGPNQPQHF. The rearrangement links TRBV20-1 to TRBJ1-5; D is ambiguous. The CDR3 is 13 residues long. CDR1 DFQATT and CDR2 SNEGSKA come from the germline V gene (reference sequence).

The CDR3 sequence: CASSLLFSGSDTGELFF. CDR3 DNA: TGTGCCAGCAGTTTATTGTTTTCAGGATCCGACACCGGGGAGCTGTTTTTT. The chain recombines TRBV28 with TRBJ2-2; D gene uncertain. V was trimmed by 1 base and J by 3 bases, leaving 15 bases between them. The V gene's germline CDR1 is MDHEN and CDR2 SYDVKM. This CDR3 is 17 amino acids long. Full variable domain (outside the CDR3, taken from reference TRBV28 and TRBJ2-2): DVKVTQSSRYLVKRTGEKVFLECVQDMDHENMFWYRQDPGLGLRLIYFSYDVKMKEKGDIPEGYSVSREKKERFSLILESASTNQTSMYLCASSLLFSGSDTGELFFGEGSRLTVL.

In DNA form, the CDR3 reads TGTGCCAGCAGACGGACAGGTTACCGAGAGACCCAGTACTTC. It encodes CASRRTGYRETQYF. The rearrangement links TRBV27 to TRBJ2-5, with TRBD1 matching 7 bases. The germline gives CDR1 MNHEY, CDR2 SMNVEV (reference sequence). The CDR3 sequence is 14 residues long. The ends lost 6 bases at V and 4 bases at J; junction bases unmatched: 8.

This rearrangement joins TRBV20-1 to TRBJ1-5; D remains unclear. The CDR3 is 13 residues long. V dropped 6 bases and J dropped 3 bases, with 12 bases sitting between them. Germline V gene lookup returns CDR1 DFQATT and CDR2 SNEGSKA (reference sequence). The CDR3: CSALREINQPQHF. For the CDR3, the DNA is TGCAGTGCCTTAAGAGAAATCAATCAGCCCCAGCATTTT.

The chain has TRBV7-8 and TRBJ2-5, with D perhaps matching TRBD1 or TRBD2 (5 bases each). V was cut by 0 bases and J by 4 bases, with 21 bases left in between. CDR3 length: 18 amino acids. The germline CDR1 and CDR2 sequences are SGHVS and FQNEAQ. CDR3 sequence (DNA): TGTGCCAGCAGCTTAGCTATGGGGTCTGGGGGAATTGGAGAGACCCAGTACTTC. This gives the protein CASSLAMGSGGIGETQYF.

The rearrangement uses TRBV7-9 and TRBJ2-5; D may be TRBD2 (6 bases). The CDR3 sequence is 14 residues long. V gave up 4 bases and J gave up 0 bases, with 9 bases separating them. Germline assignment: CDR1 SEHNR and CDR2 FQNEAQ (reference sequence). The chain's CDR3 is CASSSPGDQETQYF. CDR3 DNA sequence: TGTGCCAGCAGCTCCCCGGGAGACCAAGAGACCCAGTACTTC.

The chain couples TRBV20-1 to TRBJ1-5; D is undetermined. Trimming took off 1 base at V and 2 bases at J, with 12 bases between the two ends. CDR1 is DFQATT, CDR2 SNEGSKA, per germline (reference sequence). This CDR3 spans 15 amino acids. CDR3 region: CSARVNPFGNQPQHF. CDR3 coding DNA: TGCAGTGCTAGAGTGAACCCTTTTGGCAATCAGCCCCAGCATTTT.

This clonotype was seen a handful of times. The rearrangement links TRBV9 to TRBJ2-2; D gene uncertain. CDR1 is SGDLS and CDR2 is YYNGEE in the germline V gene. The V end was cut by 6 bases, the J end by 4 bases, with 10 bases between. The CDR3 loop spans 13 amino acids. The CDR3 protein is CASTLMATGELFF. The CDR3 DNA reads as TGTGCCAGCACACTAATGGCCACCGGGGAGCTGTTTTTT. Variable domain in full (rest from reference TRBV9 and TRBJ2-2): DSGVTQTPKHLITATGQRVTLRCSPRSGDLSVYWYQQSLDQGLQFLIQYYNGEERAKGNILERFSAQQFPDLHSELNLSSLELGDSALYFCASTLMATGELFFGEGSRLTVL.

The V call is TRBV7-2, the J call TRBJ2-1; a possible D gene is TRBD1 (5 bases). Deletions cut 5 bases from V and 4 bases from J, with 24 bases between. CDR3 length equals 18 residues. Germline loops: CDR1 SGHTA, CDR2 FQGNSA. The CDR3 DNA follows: TGTGCCAGCAGCCTGCGCCTCAGGGTCCACGACCCTTACAATGAGCAGTTCTTC. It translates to CASSLRLRVHDPYNEQFF.

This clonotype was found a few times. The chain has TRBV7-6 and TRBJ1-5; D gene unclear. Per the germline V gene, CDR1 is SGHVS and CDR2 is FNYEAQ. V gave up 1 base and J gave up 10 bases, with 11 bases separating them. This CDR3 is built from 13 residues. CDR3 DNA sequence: TGTGCCAGCAGCTTAGATCCCCGCAGCCCCCAGCATTTT. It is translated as CASSLDPRSPQHF.

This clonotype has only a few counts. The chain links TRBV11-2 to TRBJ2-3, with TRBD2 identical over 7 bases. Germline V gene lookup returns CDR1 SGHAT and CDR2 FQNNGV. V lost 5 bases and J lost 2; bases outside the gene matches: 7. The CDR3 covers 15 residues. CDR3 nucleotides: TGTGCCAGCAGCCCGGGGCGGGGGTACACAGATACGCAGTATTTT. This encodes CASSPGRGYTDTQYF.

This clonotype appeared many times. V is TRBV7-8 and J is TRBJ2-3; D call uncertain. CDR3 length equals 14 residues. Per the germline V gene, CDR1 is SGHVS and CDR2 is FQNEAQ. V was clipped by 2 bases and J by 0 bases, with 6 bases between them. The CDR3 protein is CASSLLPSTDTQYF. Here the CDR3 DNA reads TGTGCCAGCAGCTTACTACCTAGCACAGATACGCAGTATTTT.